This TCR beta chain comes out of a study of vaccination and CD4 T cells after COVID-19. For the study at large: Nasal swab PCR detected SARS-CoV-2 in convalescent patients, who comprised 9 or 10 mild cases and one severe case.

Cultured CD4+ T-cell DNA underwent Oncomine TCR Beta short-read sequencing. Extraction of genomic DNA was performed on cultured CD4+ T cells. TCRdb recomputed calls from the PCR reads with MiXCR, one row per CDR3 protein. Altogether thousands of distinct CDR3 sequences are present, roughly half being singletons, with the ten largest covering less than 25%. The treatment: roughly 11-day PBMC culture with coronavirus spike peptide pools or control peptides (ViraFEST assay). V was clipped by 5 bases and J by 1 base, with 23 bases between them. Germline lookup yields CDR1 MNHNS and CDR2 SASEGT. The CDR3 is made up of 18 amino acids. For this clonotype: The antigen is undetermined.

The chain couples TRBV6-1 to TRBJ1-2; weak D call: TRBD1 (5 bases). Material for sequencing was CD4+ T cells from blood, cultured in vitro. The origin of this receptor is a human donor who had recovered from COVID-19. The CDR3 loop reads CASSPQAVGLAFNYGYTF. The DNA of the CDR3 is TGTGCCAGCAGTCCCCAGGCGGTGGGGCTGGCCTTTAACTATGGCTACACCTTC.